The entry that follows covers one TCR beta chain sequence. Germline values: CDR1 SGHDT, CDR2 YYEEEE. Losses at the gene ends were 4 bases for V and 1 base for J; bases not matched to a gene: 7. The CDR3 is 15 residues long. This sample was taken from a study of technical replicates of blood from a handful of donors. Clones were read by immunoSEQ multiplex PCR, and TCRdb kept only the in-frame ones, dropping some. The sample has about 60,000 clones; 80% to 95% are singletons. The V and J genes are TRBV5-6 and TRBJ1-1; TRBD1 aligns across 7 bases. The receptor's source is a human donor in good health. Some clones in this sample may be carry-over from other donors' samples. The sample taken for sequencing was PBMCs. CDR3 amino acids: CASSHTWTGNTEAFF. Here the CDR3 DNA reads TGTGCCAGCAGCCATACCTGGACAGGGAACACTGAAGCTTTCTTT.